These 5 T cell receptor beta chains share one sample of origin, sequenced in a study of blood T cell repertoires in COVID-19. Clones were sequenced by immunoSEQ multiplex PCR, and TCRdb holds only the in-frame ones, with some missing. The sample includes 85,000 to 90,000 clones, around 85% of them seen just once. Material: peripheral blood. The receptors come from a woman older than 75 with active or convalescent COVID-19.

The gene calls are TRBV7-9 and TRBJ2-1; D might be TRBD2 (7 bases). This CDR3 spans 13 amino acids. V was shortened by 10 bases and J by 8 bases, with 18 bases between the two germline ends. Per germline, CDR1 SEHNR and CDR2 FQNEAQ (reference sequence). CDR3 DNA sequence: TGTGCCATGGGGCGGGGGCCGTGGGATGAGCAGTTCTTC. Its protein is CAMGRGPWDEQFF.

This clone appeared a few times. The chain uses TRBV24-1 and TRBJ2-5; tentative D call: TRBD1 (5 bases). V was cut by 5 bases and J by 5 bases, with 11 bases left in between. CDR1 and CDR2 from the germline V gene are KGHDR and SFDVKD. This CDR3 contains 13 residues. CDR3: CATSALQGETQYF. The CDR3 nucleotides are TGTGCCACCAGTGCCCTCCAGGGTGAGACCCAGTACTTC.

V and J are TRBV15 and TRBJ1-1; a weak D match, TRBD1 (5 bases). Between the trimmed V and J ends, which lost 5 bases and 2 bases, there was a span of 9 bases. This CDR3 has 13 residues. Per germline, CDR1 LNHNV and CDR2 YYDKDF (reference sequence). The CDR3 DNA sequence: TGTGCCACCAGCTCCCAGGGTAACACTGAAGCTTTCTTT. It is translated as CATSSQGNTEAFF. Full variable domain (remainder filled in from reference TRBV15 and TRBJ1-1): DAMVIQNPRYQVTQFGKPVTLSCSQTLNHNVMYWYQQKSSQAPKLLFHYYDKDFNNEADTPDNFQSRRPNTSFCFLDIRSPGLGDTAMYLCATSSQGNTEAFFGQGTRLTVV.

The chain joins TRBV9 to TRBJ2-1, with 7 bases fitting TRBD2. The CDR3 has 14 residues. Germline CDR1 and CDR2: SGDLS and YYNGEE. Trimming removed 3 bases from V and 6 bases from J; junction bases left unmatched: 6. Here the CDR3 reads CASSAASGPNEQFF. The CDR3 region has the DNA TGTGCCAGCAGCGCCGCTAGCGGACCCAATGAGCAGTTCTTC. The full variable domain, in which reference TRBV9 and TRBJ2-1 provide the parts outside the CDR3, is DSGVTQTPKHLITATGQRVTLRCSPRSGDLSVYWYQQSLDQGLQFLIQYYNGEERAKGNILERFSAQQFPDLHSELNLSSLELGDSALYFCASSAASGPNEQFFGPGTRLTVL.

This clone was found once. The CDR3 region is CASSRGDYPQGGYTF. DNA for the CDR3: TGTGCCAGCAGTCGGGGGGACTATCCCCAAGGTGGCTACACCTTC. The chain carries TRBV28 and TRBJ1-2; possibly TRBD1 for D (5 bases). Trimming took off 5 bases at V and 7 bases at J, with 20 bases between the two ends. Per germline, CDR1 MDHEN and CDR2 SYDVKM. This CDR3 is built from 15 residues.